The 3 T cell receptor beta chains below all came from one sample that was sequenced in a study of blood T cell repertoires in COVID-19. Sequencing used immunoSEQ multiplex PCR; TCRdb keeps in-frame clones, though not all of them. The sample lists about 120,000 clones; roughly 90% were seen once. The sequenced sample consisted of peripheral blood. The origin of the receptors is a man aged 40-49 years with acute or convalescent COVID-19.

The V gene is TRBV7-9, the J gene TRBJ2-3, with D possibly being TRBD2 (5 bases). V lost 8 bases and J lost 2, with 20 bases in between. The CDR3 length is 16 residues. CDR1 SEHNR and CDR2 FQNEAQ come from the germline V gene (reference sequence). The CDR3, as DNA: TGTGCCAGCTCCGCCCCCGGGGAAGAATCCACAGATACGCAGTATTTT. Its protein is CASSAPGEESTDTQYF.

CDR3: CASSEAGGTTRGYTF. In DNA, the CDR3 is TGTGCCAGCAGTGAAGCGGGAGGGACGACGAGGGGCTACACCTTC. The chain carries TRBV6-1 and TRBJ1-2; D is possibly TRBD1 (5 bases). Per germline, CDR1 MNHNS and CDR2 SASEGT. V gave up 0 bases and J gave up 8 bases, with 16 bases separating them. This CDR3 comprises 15 residues.

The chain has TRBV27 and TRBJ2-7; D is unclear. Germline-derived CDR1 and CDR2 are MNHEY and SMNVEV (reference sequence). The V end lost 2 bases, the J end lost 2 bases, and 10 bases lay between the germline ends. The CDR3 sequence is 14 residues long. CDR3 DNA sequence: TGTGCCAGCAGTTTAGGCGACTCCACCTACGAGCAGTACTTC. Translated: CASSLGDSTYEQYF.